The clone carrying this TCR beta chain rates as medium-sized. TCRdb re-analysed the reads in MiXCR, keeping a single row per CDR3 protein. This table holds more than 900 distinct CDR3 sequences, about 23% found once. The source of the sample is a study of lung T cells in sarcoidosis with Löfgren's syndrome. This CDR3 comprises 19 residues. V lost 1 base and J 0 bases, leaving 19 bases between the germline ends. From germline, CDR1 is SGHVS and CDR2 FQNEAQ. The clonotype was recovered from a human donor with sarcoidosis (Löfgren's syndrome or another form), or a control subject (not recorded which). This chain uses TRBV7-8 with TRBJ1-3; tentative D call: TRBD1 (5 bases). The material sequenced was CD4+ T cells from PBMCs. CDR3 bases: TGTGCCAGCAGCTTAGAGGATTTCGAGGGACTAACCTCTGGAAACACCATATATTTT. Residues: CASSLEDFEGLTSGNTIYF.